A single sample gave rise to the 23 T cell receptor beta chains below, sequenced in a study of cytomegalovirus exposure and HLA in healthy donors (TCRdb year 2017). Receptor libraries were prepared by the immunoSEQ multiplex PCR assay. The source is immuneACCESS, and TCRdb retained only in-frame sequences with V and J called. Part of the clones is not carried over; for the studies checked, unresolved V genes explain less than half of this, and the remainder is unexplained. This sample comprises hundreds of thousands of clones, over 80% of them detected only once. Over 13% of the sample lies in the top ten. The source material was PBMCs. The receptor set was obtained from a woman in her 30s in good health and CMV-seropositive.

In DNA form, the CDR3 reads TGTGCCAGCAGCGGGACTAGAAACAATGAGCAGTTCTTC. Translation: CASSGTRNNEQFF. V is TRBV2 and J is TRBJ2-1, with 8 positions matching TRBD2. The CDR3 sequence is 13 residues long. After removal of 6 bases from V and 5 bases from J, the junction contained 3 bases not matched to a gene. Per the germline V gene, CDR1 is SNHLY and CDR2 is FYNNEI. The whole variable domain, filled in from reference TRBV2 and TRBJ2-1, reads EPEVTQTPSHQVTQMGQEVILRCVPISNHLYFYWYRQILGQKVEFLVSFYNNEISEKSEIFDDQFSVERPDGSNFTLKIRSTKLEDSAMYFCASSGTRNNEQFFGPGTRLTVL.

This chain uses TRBV10-1 with TRBJ1-1; possibly TRBD1 for D (6 bases). Germline V gene lookup returns CDR1 WNHNN and CDR2 SYGVQD (reference sequence). This CDR3 contains 13 residues. The V end was cut by 5 bases, the J end by 6 bases, with 13 bases between. The CDR3, as DNA: TGCGCCAGCAGTAGGGGGGTTTACGCTGAAGCTTTCTTT. It specifies CASSRGVYAEAFF.

The chain is built from TRBV15 and TRBJ2-1; 10 bases align to TRBD2. Per germline, CDR1 LNHNV and CDR2 YYDKDF (reference sequence). J was trimmed by 4 bases and V by 1 base; bases with no gene match: 4. The CDR3 sequence is 16 residues long. In DNA, the CDR3 is TGTGCCACCAGCAGAGCTAGCGGGAGTCTATACAATGAGCAGTTCTTC. This codes for CATSRASGSLYNEQFF.

The V call is TRBV5-1, the J call TRBJ2-7, with 13 bases lining up with TRBD2. The CDR3 is 17 amino acids. Germline CDR1 and CDR2: SGHRS and YFSETQ. V shed 0 bases and J 5 bases; nucleotides not matched to a gene: 8. The CDR3 region is CASSLAVTSGRLHEQYF. The CDR3 DNA follows: TGCGCCAGCAGCTTGGCGGTGACTAGCGGGAGGTTGCACGAGCAGTACTTC.

V usage is TRBV11-2 and J usage is TRBJ2-3; maybe TRBD1 (6 bases). Trimming shortened V by 3 bases and J by 0 bases, and 13 bases separated the two germline ends. Germline assignment: CDR1 SGHAT and CDR2 FQNNGV. This CDR3 contains 16 residues. This CDR3 reads CASSFDTGPSTDTQYF. The CDR3 DNA is TGTGCCAGCAGCTTCGATACAGGGCCTAGCACAGATACGCAGTATTTT.

The chain couples TRBV30 to TRBJ1-2; D uncertain. V lost 3 bases and J 2 bases, leaving 13 bases between the germline ends. The CDR3 spans 14 residues. From germline, CDR1 is GTSNPN and CDR2 SVGIG (reference sequence). The CDR3 nucleotides read TGTGCCTGGAGAAGGTACGGAGAAAACTATGGCTACACCTTC. Amino acids: CAWRRYGENYGYTF.

The chain links TRBV15 to TRBJ2-1, with 13 bases fitting TRBD2. This CDR3 has 15 residues. Germline values: CDR1 LNHNV, CDR2 YYDKDF (reference sequence). V was pared by 5 bases and J by 8 bases, with 6 bases of the junction left unmatched. In nucleotides, the CDR3 is TGTGCCACCAGCGGAAGGACTAGCGGGAGCCATGAGCAGTTCTTC. It codes for CATSGRTSGSHEQFF.

This clone was counted once. This chain uses TRBV29-1 with TRBJ2-2; D not resolved. The CDR3 spans 13 residues. Germline assignment: CDR1 SQVTM and CDR2 ANQGSEA. The V gene lost 7 bases and the J gene lost 0 bases, with 9 bases spanning the gap. The CDR3 loop reads CSAHSTNTGELFF. In DNA, the CDR3 is TGCAGCGCCCACAGTACGAACACCGGGGAGCTGTTTTTT.

The gene calls are TRBV5-1 and TRBJ1-3; TRBD1 is a possible D gene (5 bases). The CDR3 runs 17 residues. The V end lost 0 bases, the J end lost 0 bases, and 13 bases lay between the germline ends. Germline V CDR1 and CDR2: SGHRS, YFSETQ. The CDR3 here is CASSLEQAGFSGNTIYF. The CDR3 nucleotides read TGCGCCAGCAGCTTGGAACAGGCTGGTTTCTCTGGAAACACCATATATTTT.

V is TRBV18 and J is TRBJ2-2; D is uncertain. The CDR3 sequence is 15 residues long. V was cut by 1 base and J by 2 bases, with 8 bases left in between. Germline CDR1 reads KGHSH; CDR2 reads LQKENI. Here the CDR3 reads CASSPLTINTGELFF. The CDR3 DNA sequence: TGTGCCAGCTCACCACTGACCATAAACACCGGGGAGCTGTTTTTT.

This chain joins TRBV2 and TRBJ2-1; D is unclear. Germline V gene data show CDR1 as SNHLY and CDR2 as FYNNEI. The ends were cut back, 8 bases at V and 8 bases at J, with 10 bases in the middle. CDR3 size: 11 residues. The CDR3 sequence: CASGYSHEQFF. The CDR3 DNA follows: TGTGCCAGCGGCTATTCCCATGAGCAGTTCTTC.

This clone was seen a few times. CDR3 in amino acids: CSASPGRGYTF. The DNA for the CDR3 is TGCAGTGCTAGTCCCGGGCGGGGCTACACCTTC. The chain carries TRBV20-1 and TRBJ1-2; no firm D call. CDR3 size: 11 residues. Germline V gene data show CDR1 as DFQATT and CDR2 as SNEGSKA (reference sequence). Trimming removed 3 bases from V and 8 bases from J, with 10 bases in between.

This chain links TRBV6-6 with TRBJ2-1; 10 bases are shared with TRBD2. Germline CDR1 is MNHNY and CDR2 is SVGAGI (reference sequence). CDR3 length: 15 residues. V lost 6 bases to trimming and J lost 4 bases; unmatched junction nucleotides: 6. The CDR3 region is CASSSRTSGYNEQFF. The CDR3, as DNA: TGTGCCAGCAGCTCAAGGACTAGCGGTTACAATGAGCAGTTCTTC.

V and J are TRBV6-1 and TRBJ2-7; TRBD2 agrees at 10 bases. The CDR3 has 14 residues. V shed 4 bases, J shed 2 bases, and the junction held 2 bases outside the gene matches. Germline V gene sequence: CDR1 MNHNS, CDR2 SASEGT. The CDR3 DNA is TGTGCCAGCAGTGTAGCGGGAGGCCCCTACGAGCAGTACTTC. Translation gives CASSVAGGPYEQYF.

This chain connects TRBV11-2 to TRBJ2-3, with unresolved D. V lost 3 bases, J lost 0 bases, and 10 bases lay in between. This CDR3 is 15 amino acids long. Looked up from germline, CDR1 is SGHAT and CDR2 is FQNNGV. This CDR3 reads CASSFGPSSTDTQYF. The CDR3 coding sequence is TGTGCCAGCAGCTTTGGGCCCTCTAGCACAGATACGCAGTATTTT.

This rearrangement joins TRBV28 to TRBJ2-1, with D perhaps matching TRBD2 (5 bases). Germline values: CDR1 MDHEN, CDR2 SYDVKM. This CDR3 is 14 amino acids long. The germline V and J ends were trimmed by 8 bases and 6 bases, with 17 bases remaining between them. The CDR3 bases are TGTGCCAGCCTTTCCGGGATTTGGGGCAATGAGCAGTTCTTC. This translates into CASLSGIWGNEQFF.

The J gene is TRBJ2-7, the V gene TRBV5-6, with TRBD2 matching 8 bases. The germline CDR1 and CDR2 sequences are SGHDT and YYEEEE. The CDR3 sequence is 14 residues long. V dropped 4 bases and J dropped 3; count of bases not matched to a gene: 6. The CDR3 reads CASSRGLEFYEQYF. The CDR3 coding sequence is TGTGCCAGCAGCCGGGGACTAGAATTCTACGAGCAGTACTTC.

This clone has only a few counts. This chain uses TRBV10-3 with TRBJ2-2; the D is unclear. CDR1 and CDR2 from the germline V gene are ENHRY and SYGVKD. The V gene lost 6 bases and the J gene lost 1 base, with 6 bases spanning the gap. The CDR3 runs 13 residues. Here the CDR3 reads CAISSGNTGELFF. CDR3 bases: TGTGCCATCAGCTCAGGGAACACCGGGGAGCTGTTTTTT.

The CDR3, as DNA: TGTGCCAGCAGTCTAGGACAGGGGAATAACTATGGCTACACCTTC. It codes for CASSLGQGNNYGYTF. The J gene is TRBJ1-2, the V gene TRBV6-5, with 9 bases matching TRBD1. Germline V lookup: CDR1 MNHEY, CDR2 SVGAGI. V was pared by 5 bases and J by 1 base, with 5 bases of the junction left unmatched. The CDR3 has 15 residues.

The chain has TRBV2 and TRBJ1-2; possible D gene TRBD1, 5 bases. Germline V gives CDR1 SNHLY, CDR2 FYNNEI. V was clipped by 5 bases and J by 8 bases, with 15 bases between them. The CDR3 is made up of 13 amino acids. The CDR3 loop reads CASSTLRGEGYTF. CDR3 nucleotide sequence: TGTGCCAGCAGTACCTTACGGGGGGAGGGCTACACCTTC.

As regards this clone: Other DNA sequences in the sample encode the same CDR3. This rearrangement joins TRBV27 to TRBJ1-1; D remains unclear. Germline lookup yields CDR1 MNHEY and CDR2 SMNVEV (reference sequence). The CDR3 loop spans 13 amino acids. The ends were cut back, 2 bases at V and 1 base at J, with 5 bases in the middle. The CDR3 loop reads CASSLRGNTEAFF. CDR3 DNA: TGTGCCAGCAGTTTAAGAGGGAACACTGAAGCTTTCTTT.

Here the CDR3 reads CAWARDTSQPQHF. Written as DNA, the CDR3 is TGTGCCTGGGCCCGGGACACAAGTCAGCCCCAGCATTTT. This chain joins TRBV30 and TRBJ1-5, with TRBD1 as a possible D gene (6 bases). The V end lost 5 bases, the J end lost 6 bases, and 14 bases lay between the germline ends. CDR3 size: 13 residues. CDR1 GTSNPN and CDR2 SVGIG come from the germline V gene (reference sequence).

The J gene is TRBJ2-1, the V gene TRBV21-1; TRBD2, as called in the table, went unchecked against the DNA. TRBV21-1 is deemed a pseudogene. The CDR3 has 17 residues. CDR3 in amino acids: CASSSLRRGRKVNEQFF. CDR3 in DNA: TGTGCCAGCAGTAGCTTGAGGCGTGGGAGGAAGGTCAATGAGCAGTTCTTC.